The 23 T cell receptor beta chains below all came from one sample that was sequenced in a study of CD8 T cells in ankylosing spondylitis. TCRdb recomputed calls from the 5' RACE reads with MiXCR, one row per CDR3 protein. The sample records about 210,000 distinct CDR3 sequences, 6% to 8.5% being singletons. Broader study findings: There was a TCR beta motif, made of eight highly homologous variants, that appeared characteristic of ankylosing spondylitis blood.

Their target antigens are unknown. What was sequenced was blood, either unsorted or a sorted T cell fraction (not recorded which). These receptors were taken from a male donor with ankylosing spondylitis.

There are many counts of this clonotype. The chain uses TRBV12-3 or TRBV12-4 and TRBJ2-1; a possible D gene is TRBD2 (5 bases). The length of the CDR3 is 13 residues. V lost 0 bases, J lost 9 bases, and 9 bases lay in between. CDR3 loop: CASSLAGKREQFF. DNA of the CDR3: TGTGCCAGCAGTTTAGCCGGGAAGCGTGAGCAGTTCTTC.

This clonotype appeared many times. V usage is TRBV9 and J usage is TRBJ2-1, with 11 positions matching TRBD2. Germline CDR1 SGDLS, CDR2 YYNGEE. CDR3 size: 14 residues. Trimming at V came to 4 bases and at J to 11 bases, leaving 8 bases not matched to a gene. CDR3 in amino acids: CASSFSSGRPQQFF. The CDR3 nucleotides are TGTGCCAGCAGCTTCTCTAGCGGGAGGCCCCAGCAGTTCTTC.

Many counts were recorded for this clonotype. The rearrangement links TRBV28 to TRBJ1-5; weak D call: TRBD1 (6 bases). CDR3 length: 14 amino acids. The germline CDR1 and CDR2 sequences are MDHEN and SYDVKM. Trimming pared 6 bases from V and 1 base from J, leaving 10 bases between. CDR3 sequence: CASRPRGSNQPQHF. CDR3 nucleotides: TGTGCCAGCAGACCTAGGGGGAGCAATCAGCCCCAGCATTTT.

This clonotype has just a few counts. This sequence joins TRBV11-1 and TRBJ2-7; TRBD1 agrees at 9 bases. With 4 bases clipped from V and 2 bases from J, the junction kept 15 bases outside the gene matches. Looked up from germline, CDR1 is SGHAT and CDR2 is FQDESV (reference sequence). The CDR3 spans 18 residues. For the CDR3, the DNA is TGTGCCAGCAGCTCCAGGACCCTCGGGGGACAGGGTCCCTACGAGCAGTACTTC. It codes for CASSSRTLGGQGPYEQYF.

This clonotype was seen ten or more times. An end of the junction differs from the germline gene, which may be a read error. This CDR3 is CSVDAGFRFMDF. CDR3 sequence (DNA): TGCAGCGTTGATGCAGGCTTTAGGTTTATGGACTTC. This sequence joins TRBV29-1 and TRBJ2-5; D not certain. The CDR3 runs 12 residues. Germline V lookup: CDR1 SQVTM, CDR2 ANQGSEA.

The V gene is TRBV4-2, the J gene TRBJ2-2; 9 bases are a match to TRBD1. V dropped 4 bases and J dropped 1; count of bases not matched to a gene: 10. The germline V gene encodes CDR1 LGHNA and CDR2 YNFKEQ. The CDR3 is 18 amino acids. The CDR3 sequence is CASSPWTGVRRNTGELFF. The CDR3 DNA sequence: TGTGCCAGCAGCCCCTGGACAGGGGTGAGGAGGAACACCGGGGAGCTGTTTTTT.

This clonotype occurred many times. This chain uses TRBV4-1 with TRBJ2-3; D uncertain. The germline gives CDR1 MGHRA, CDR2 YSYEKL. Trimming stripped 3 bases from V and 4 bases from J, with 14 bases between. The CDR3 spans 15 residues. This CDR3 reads CASSQVPGAADTQYF. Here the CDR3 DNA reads TGCGCCAGCAGCCAGGTCCCCGGCGCCGCAGATACGCAGTATTTT.

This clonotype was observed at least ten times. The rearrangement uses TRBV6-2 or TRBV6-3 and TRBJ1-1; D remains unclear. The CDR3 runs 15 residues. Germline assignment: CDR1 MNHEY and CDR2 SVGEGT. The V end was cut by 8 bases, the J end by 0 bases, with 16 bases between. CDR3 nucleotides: TGTGCCAGCTCTTACGGAGCCTCGGTGAACACTGAAGCTTTCTTT. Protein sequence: CASSYGASVNTEAFF.

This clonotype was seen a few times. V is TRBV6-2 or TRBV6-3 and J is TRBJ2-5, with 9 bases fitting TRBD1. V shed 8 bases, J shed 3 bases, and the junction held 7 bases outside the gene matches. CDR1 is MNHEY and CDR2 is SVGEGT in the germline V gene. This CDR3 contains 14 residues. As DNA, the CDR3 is TGTGCCAGCTGCTCGGGACAGGGTAAAGAGACCCAGTACTTC. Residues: CASCSGQGKETQYF.

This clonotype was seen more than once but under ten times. The CDR3 loop reads CSANHLISYNEQFF. The CDR3 region has the DNA TGCAGTGCTAACCACTTGATCTCCTACAATGAGCAGTTCTTC. The chain has TRBV20-1 and TRBJ2-1; D gene unclear. The CDR3 is made up of 14 amino acids. Germline loops: CDR1 DFQATT, CDR2 SNEGSKA (reference sequence). The V end lost 4 bases, the J end lost 0 bases, and 10 bases lay between the germline ends.

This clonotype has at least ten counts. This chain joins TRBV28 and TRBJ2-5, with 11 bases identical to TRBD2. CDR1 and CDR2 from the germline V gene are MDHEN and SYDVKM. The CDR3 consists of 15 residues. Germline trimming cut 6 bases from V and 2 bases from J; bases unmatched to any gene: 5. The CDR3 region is CASRLGLAVQETQYF. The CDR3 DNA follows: TGTGCCAGCAGGTTGGGACTAGCGGTGCAAGAGACCCAGTACTTC.

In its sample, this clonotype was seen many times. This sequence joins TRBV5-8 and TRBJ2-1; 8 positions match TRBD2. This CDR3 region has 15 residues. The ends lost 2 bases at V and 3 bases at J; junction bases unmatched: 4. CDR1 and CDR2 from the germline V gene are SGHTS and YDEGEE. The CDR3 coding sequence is TGTGCCAGCAGCTTCGTCGGGGGGGGCTACAATGAGCAGTTCTTC. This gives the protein CASSFVGGGYNEQFF.

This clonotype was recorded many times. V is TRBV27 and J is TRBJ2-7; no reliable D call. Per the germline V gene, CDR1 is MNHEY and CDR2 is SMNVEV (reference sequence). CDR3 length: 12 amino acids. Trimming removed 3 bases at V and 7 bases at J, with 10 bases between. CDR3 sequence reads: CASSLIGQEQYF. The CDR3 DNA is TGTGCCAGCAGTTTGATCGGGCAAGAGCAGTACTTC.

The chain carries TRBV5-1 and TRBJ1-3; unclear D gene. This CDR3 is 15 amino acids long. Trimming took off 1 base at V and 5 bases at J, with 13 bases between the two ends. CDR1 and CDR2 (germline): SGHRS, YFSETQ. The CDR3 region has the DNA TGCGCCAGCAGCTTGCGAACACCATCACGAAACACCATATATTTT. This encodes CASSLRTPSRNTIYF. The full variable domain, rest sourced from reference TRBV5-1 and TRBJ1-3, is KAGVTQTPRYLIKTRGQQVTLSCSPISGHRSVSWYQQTPGQGLQFLFEYFSETQRNKGNFPGRFSGRQFSNSRSEMNVSTLELGDSALYLCASSLRTPSRNTIYFGEGSWLTVV.

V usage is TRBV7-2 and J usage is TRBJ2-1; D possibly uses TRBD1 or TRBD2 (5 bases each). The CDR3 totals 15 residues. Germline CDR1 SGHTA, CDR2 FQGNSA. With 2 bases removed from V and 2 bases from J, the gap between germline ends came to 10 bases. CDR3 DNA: TGTGCCAGCAGCTTAAGGCAGGGAGCCTACAATGAGCAGTTCTTC. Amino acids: CASSLRQGAYNEQFF.

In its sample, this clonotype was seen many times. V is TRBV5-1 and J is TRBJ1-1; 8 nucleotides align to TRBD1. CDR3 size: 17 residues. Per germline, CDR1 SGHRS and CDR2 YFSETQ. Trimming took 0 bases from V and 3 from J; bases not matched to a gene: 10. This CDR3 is CASSLAIQGAVDTEAFF. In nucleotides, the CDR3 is TGCGCCAGCAGCTTGGCAATTCAGGGGGCGGTCGACACTGAAGCTTTCTTT.

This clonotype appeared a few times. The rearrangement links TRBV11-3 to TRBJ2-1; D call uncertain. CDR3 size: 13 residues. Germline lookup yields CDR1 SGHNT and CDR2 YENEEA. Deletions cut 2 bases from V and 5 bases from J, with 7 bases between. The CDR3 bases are TGTGCCAGCAGCTTATCCCCACACAATGAGCAGTTCTTC. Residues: CASSLSPHNEQFF.

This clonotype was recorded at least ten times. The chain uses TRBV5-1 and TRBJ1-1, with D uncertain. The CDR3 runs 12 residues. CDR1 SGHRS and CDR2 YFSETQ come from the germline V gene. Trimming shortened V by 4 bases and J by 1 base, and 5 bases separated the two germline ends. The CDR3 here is CASSDQNTEAFF. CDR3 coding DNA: TGCGCCAGCAGCGATCAGAACACTGAAGCTTTCTTT.

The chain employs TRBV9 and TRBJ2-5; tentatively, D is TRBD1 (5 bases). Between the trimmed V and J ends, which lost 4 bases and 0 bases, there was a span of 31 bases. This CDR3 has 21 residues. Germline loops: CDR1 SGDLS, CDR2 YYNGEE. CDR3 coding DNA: TGTGCCAGCAGCACTCCTATCGACAGACCAGAGCAGAAACCGTACCAAGAGACCCAGTACTTC. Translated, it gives CASSTPIDRPEQKPYQETQYF.

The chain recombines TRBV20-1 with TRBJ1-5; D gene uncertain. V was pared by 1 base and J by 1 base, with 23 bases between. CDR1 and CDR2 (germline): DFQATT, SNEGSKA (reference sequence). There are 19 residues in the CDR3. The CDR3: CSARANRAEGIRSNQPQHF. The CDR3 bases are TGCAGTGCTAGAGCCAACCGGGCAGAAGGGATCAGGAGCAATCAGCCCCAGCATTTT.

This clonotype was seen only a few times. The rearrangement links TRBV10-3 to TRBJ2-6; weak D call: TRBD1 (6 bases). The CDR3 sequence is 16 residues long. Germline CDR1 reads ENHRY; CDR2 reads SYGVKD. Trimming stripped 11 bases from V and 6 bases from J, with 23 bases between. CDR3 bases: TGTGCCGCCAGCCGGGACACTCCCTCGGAGGCCAACGTCCTGACTTTC. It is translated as CAASRDTPSEANVLTF.

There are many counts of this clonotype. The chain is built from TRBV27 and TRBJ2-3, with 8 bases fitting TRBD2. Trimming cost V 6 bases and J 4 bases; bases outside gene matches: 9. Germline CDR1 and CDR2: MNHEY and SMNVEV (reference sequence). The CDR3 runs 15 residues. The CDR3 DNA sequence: TGTGCCAGCAGCCCGGGACTAGGGGGTCCAGATACGCAGTATTTT. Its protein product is CASSPGLGGPDTQYF.

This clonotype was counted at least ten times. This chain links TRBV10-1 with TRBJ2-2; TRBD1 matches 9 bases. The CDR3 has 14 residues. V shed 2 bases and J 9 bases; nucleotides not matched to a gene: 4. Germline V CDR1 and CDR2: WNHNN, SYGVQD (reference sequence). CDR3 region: CASSEVQGARELFF. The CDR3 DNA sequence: TGCGCCAGCAGTGAGGTACAGGGGGCGCGGGAGCTGTTTTTT.